The clone carrying this TCR beta chain was observed a handful of times. Trimming cost V 6 bases and J 0 bases, with 15 bases left between them. Germline CDR1 and CDR2: SGHTA and FQGNSA. This CDR3 spans 15 amino acids. Each CDR3 protein gets one entry after TCRdb re-called the RT-PCR reads with MiXCR. The table lists almost 700,000 distinct CDR3 sequences, 14% of them singletons. This sequence joins TRBV7-2 and TRBJ2-7; D gene uncertain. This receptor was taken from a female donor in good health, serving as a healthy control. Sequenced sample: memory CD4+ T cells from blood. CDR3 nucleotides: TGTGCCAGCAGACTTGTCCCGACTGCCTCCTACGAGCAGTACTTC. Amino acid sequence: CASRLVPTASYEQYF.